What follows are 22 T cell receptor beta chains derived from one specimen sequenced in a study of shared clonotypes between healthy human individuals. The assay was immunoSEQ multiplex PCR, and TCRdb's table has in-frame clones only and misses some. The table has fewer than 1.6 million clones, about 98.5% seen once. Sequenced: naive CD4+ T cells sorted from blood. Subset of the sample: CD45RA+ positively selected. Source of these receptors: a man aged 25-40 years in good health.

This chain uses TRBV5-4 with TRBJ2-3; tentatively, D is TRBD2 (6 bases). The CDR3 length is 15 residues. Looked up from germline, CDR1 is SGHNT and CDR2 is YYREEE (reference sequence). Trimming took 3 bases from V and 3 from J, leaving 14 bases between them. DNA for the CDR3: TGTGCCAGCAGCTCCGGGGGAGGTTCAACAGATACGCAGTATTTT. Residues: CASSSGGGSTDTQYF.

Concerning this clone itself: Additional DNA sequences in this sample encode the identical CDR3. The J gene is TRBJ2-2, the V gene TRBV11-3; the match to TRBD2 covers 11 bases. CDR1 is SGHNT, CDR2 YENEEA, per germline. V shed 5 bases, J shed 5 bases, and the junction held 4 bases outside the gene matches. The CDR3 totals 15 residues. The CDR3 protein is CASSRLAGGTGELFF. The CDR3 region has the DNA TGTGCCAGCAGCCGGCTAGCGGGAGGTACCGGGGAGCTGTTTTTT.

The CDR3 DNA follows: TGTGCCAGCAGTTCCGCGAGGGACAGGGGCTACGAGCAGTACTTC. Translation: CASSSARDRGYEQYF. The rearrangement links TRBV6-5 to TRBJ2-7; 10 bases map to TRBD1. This CDR3 is built from 15 residues. The junction had 6 bases not matched to a gene; V was cut back by 4 bases and J by 3 bases. From germline, CDR1 is MNHEY and CDR2 SVGAGI.

The chain is built from TRBV29-1 and TRBJ1-1; D gene ambiguous. The CDR3 spans 12 residues. Germline V gene sequence: CDR1 SQVTM, CDR2 ANQGSEA. Trimming stripped 7 bases from V and 1 base from J, with 10 bases between. The CDR3, as DNA: TGCAGCGGTCGGACGGGGAACACTGAAGCTTTCTTT. Encoded protein: CSGRTGNTEAFF.

The V gene is TRBV7-9, the J gene TRBJ2-3; D is undetermined. The V end was cut by 5 bases, the J end by 2 bases, with 11 bases between. CDR1 SEHNR and CDR2 FQNEAQ come from the germline V gene (reference sequence). CDR3 length equals 14 residues. CDR3 bases: TGTGCCAGCAGCCTGGGGTCCCTCACAGATACGCAGTATTTT. Amino acids: CASSLGSLTDTQYF. The full variable domain, completed using reference TRBV7-9 and TRBJ2-3, is DTGVSQNPRHKITKRGQNVTFRCDPISEHNRLYWYRQTLGQGPEFLTYFQNEAQLEKSRLLSDRFSAERPKGSFSTLEIQRTEQGDSAMYLCASSLGSLTDTQYFGPGTRLTVL.

The chain recombines TRBV5-1 with TRBJ1-2; 7 bases fit TRBD1. Germline trimming cut 2 bases from V and 5 bases from J; bases unmatched to any gene: 6. The CDR3 consists of 14 residues. Germline loops: CDR1 SGHRS, CDR2 YFSETQ. CDR3 coding DNA: TGCGCCAGCAGCTTAGGGGGCGCGGTATATGGCTACACCTTC. It is translated as CASSLGGAVYGYTF. Combining the CDR3 with reference TRBV5-1 and TRBJ1-2 gives the whole variable domain KAGVTQTPRYLIKTRGQQVTLSCSPISGHRSVSWYQQTPGQGLQFLFEYFSETQRNKGNFPGRFSGRQFSNSRSEMNVSTLELGDSALYLCASSLGGAVYGYTFGSGTRLTVV.

This clone occurred once. The V and J genes are TRBV5-1 and TRBJ2-7, with TRBD2 identical over 8 bases. V shed 0 bases and J 4 bases; nucleotides not matched to a gene: 6. The CDR3 runs 15 residues. In germline, CDR1 is SGHRS, CDR2 YFSETQ. The CDR3 here is CASSLGGAGEYEQYF. Here the CDR3 DNA reads TGCGCCAGCAGCTTGGGCGGAGCGGGAGAATACGAGCAGTACTTC. The full variable domain, rest sourced from reference TRBV5-1 and TRBJ2-7, is KAGVTQTPRYLIKTRGQQVTLSCSPISGHRSVSWYQQTPGQGLQFLFEYFSETQRNKGNFPGRFSGRQFSNSRSEMNVSTLELGDSALYLCASSLGGAGEYEQYFGPGTRLTVT.

The V and J genes are TRBV23-1 and TRBJ1-5; tentative D call: TRBD1 (6 bases). TRBV23-1 is labeled an ORF, and its function is uncertain. This CDR3 contains 14 residues. Trimming took 11 bases from V and 0 from J, leaving 14 bases between them. CDR3 amino acids: CAACRDNSNQPQHF. CDR3 bases: TGCGCCGCGTGCCGGGACAATAGCAATCAGCCCCAGCATTTT.

The genes are TRBV7-9 and TRBJ1-2; D not certain. Germline CDR1 reads SEHNR; CDR2 reads FQNEAQ (reference sequence). CDR3 length equals 13 residues. The ends were cut back, 2 bases at V and 1 base at J, with 5 bases in the middle. The CDR3 bases are TGTGCCAGCAGCTTACTGAATAACTATGGCTACACCTTC. This codes for CASSLLNNYGYTF.

The rearrangement links TRBV25-1 to TRBJ1-1; D uncertain. The CDR3 sequence is 13 residues long. Germline-derived CDR1 and CDR2 are MGHDK and SYGVNS. V was clipped by 11 bases and J by 1 base, with 14 bases between them. CDR3 coding DNA: TGTGCCTCCCAGGTTGGTACGAACACTGAAGCTTTCTTT. This gives the protein CASQVGTNTEAFF. Complete variable domain (other parts from reference TRBV25-1 and TRBJ1-1): EADIYQTPRYLVIGTGKKITLECSQTMGHDKMYWYQQDPGMELHLIHYSYGVNSTEKGDLSSESTVSRIRTEHFPLTLESARPSHTSQYLCASQVGTNTEAFFGQGTRLTVV.

This chain connects TRBV5-1 to TRBJ2-1; possible D gene TRBD2, 5 bases. V lost 2 bases and J lost 10, with 13 bases in between. Germline V gives CDR1 SGHRS, CDR2 YFSETQ. The CDR3 is 13 amino acids. CDR3 region: CASSLTGGTEQFF. The CDR3 bases are TGCGCCAGCAGCTTAACCGGAGGAACCGAGCAGTTCTTC.

The V call is TRBV9, the J call TRBJ2-3; 11 nucleotides line up with TRBD1. Germline lookup yields CDR1 SGDLS and CDR2 YYNGEE. The V gene end was trimmed by 4 bases and the J gene end by 3 bases; junction bases not matched to a gene: 7. The CDR3 is 16 residues long. CDR3 sequence: CASSWQGQGVTDTQYF. The CDR3 DNA reads TGTGCCAGCAGCTGGCAGGGACAGGGGGTAACAGATACGCAGTATTTT.

This sequence joins TRBV14 and TRBJ1-2; D is uncertain. Trimming removed 0 bases from V and 8 bases from J, with 13 bases in between. The germline gives CDR1 SGHDN, CDR2 FVKESK. The CDR3 runs 14 residues. CDR3 bases: TGTGCCAGCAGCCAAGATTTAGGGCCGGGCGGCTACACCTTC. Amino acid sequence: CASSQDLGPGGYTF.

The CDR3 loop is CASSPDRTGYTEAFF. The CDR3 DNA reads as TGTGCCAGTAGTCCCGACAGGACAGGGTACACTGAAGCTTTCTTT. The chain recombines TRBV19 with TRBJ1-1; TRBD1 matches 8 bases. J gave up 3 bases and V 5 bases, and 8 bases lay outside the gene matches. Germline CDR1 LNHDA, CDR2 SQIVND (reference sequence). The CDR3 length is 15 residues.

This clone was recorded only once. The chain is built from TRBV18 and TRBJ1-1; 7 bases fit TRBD1. This CDR3 spans 15 amino acids. Trimming removed 0 bases from V and 5 bases from J; junction bases left unmatched: 6. Germline CDR1 and CDR2: KGHSH and LQKENI. The CDR3 reads CASSPPGGRGTEAFF. CDR3 nucleotides: TGTGCCAGCTCACCACCAGGGGGCCGGGGGACTGAAGCTTTCTTT.

The chain has TRBV4-1 and TRBJ2-7; possibly TRBD1 or TRBD2 for D (6 bases each). The CDR3 is made up of 15 amino acids. The V gene's germline CDR1 is MGHRA and CDR2 YSYEKL. Trimming removed 3 bases at V and 0 bases at J, with 12 bases between. The CDR3, as DNA: TGCGCCAGCAGCCATCCGGGGGCAAGCTCCTACGAGCAGTACTTC. The encoded protein is CASSHPGASSYEQYF.

This clone was found once. This same CDR3 is encoded by further DNA sequences in the sample. The genes are TRBV5-4 and TRBJ2-7, with D tentatively TRBD1 (5 bases). This CDR3 spans 13 amino acids. Germline V CDR1 and CDR2: SGHNT, YYREEE (reference sequence). Trimming took off 2 bases at V and 3 bases at J, with 9 bases between the two ends. CDR3 sequence: CASSLPGNYEQYF. The CDR3 DNA sequence: TGTGCCAGCAGCTTACCAGGGAACTACGAGCAGTACTTC.

The V call is TRBV6-6, the J call TRBJ2-1, with D perhaps matching TRBD1 (5 bases). Trimming shortened V by 6 bases and J by 7 bases, and 13 bases separated the two germline ends. The V gene's germline CDR1 is MNHNY and CDR2 SVGAGI (reference sequence). The CDR3 covers 13 residues. The CDR3 here is CASSQGFWNEQFF. CDR3 sequence (DNA): TGTGCCAGCAGCCAGGGATTCTGGAATGAGCAGTTCTTC.

The V and J genes are TRBV5-4 and TRBJ1-1, with 10 bases identical to TRBD1. V trimming: 7 bases; J trimming: 4 bases; junction bases outside the gene matches: 13. The CDR3 is made up of 16 amino acids. Germline CDR1 reads SGHNT; CDR2 reads YYREEE (reference sequence). The CDR3 nucleotides are TGTGCCAGCTCCGACAAGAAGACAGGGGGCCTCACTGAAGCTTTCTTT. The encoded protein is CASSDKKTGGLTEAFF.

This clone was recorded once. The chain uses TRBV5-6 and TRBJ2-2; D remains unclear. The V and J ends lost 2 bases and 3 bases respectively, with 2 bases between them. This CDR3 is built from 12 residues. Germline V CDR1 and CDR2: SGHDT, YYEEEE. CDR3 DNA: TGTGCCAGCAGCTTCCACACCGGGGAGCTGTTTTTT. As protein: CASSFHTGELFF. The full variable domain, in which reference TRBV5-6 and TRBJ2-2 provide the parts outside the CDR3, is DAGVTQSPTHLIKTRGQQVTLRCSPKSGHDTVSWYQQALGQGPQFIFQYYEEEERQRGNFPDRFSGHQFPNYSSELNVNALLLGDSALYLCASSFHTGELFFGEGSRLTVL.

The chain uses TRBV6-6 and TRBJ2-2; D is uncertain. The CDR3 has 11 amino acids. Trimming removed 6 bases from V and 7 bases from J, with 6 bases in between. Germline V CDR1 and CDR2: MNHNY, SVGAGI (reference sequence). Written as DNA, the CDR3 is TGTGCCAGCAGCCCTAACGGGGAGCTGTTTTTT. It yields the protein CASSPNGELFF.

V is TRBV7-9 and J is TRBJ1-5; tentatively, D is TRBD1 (5 bases). Germline CDR1 and CDR2: SEHNR and FQNEAQ (reference sequence). Trimming removed 1 base from V and 5 bases from J, with 12 bases in between. This CDR3 has 15 amino acids. CDR3: CASSLGGTLHQPQHF. The CDR3 DNA is TGTGCCAGCAGCTTAGGAGGGACCCTCCATCAGCCCCAGCATTTT. The variable domain in full, completed from reference TRBV7-9 and TRBJ1-5, reads DTGVSQNPRHKITKRGQNVTFRCDPISEHNRLYWYRQTLGQGPEFLTYFQNEAQLEKSRLLSDRFSAERPKGSFSTLEIQRTEQGDSAMYLCASSLGGTLHQPQHFGDGTRLSIL.